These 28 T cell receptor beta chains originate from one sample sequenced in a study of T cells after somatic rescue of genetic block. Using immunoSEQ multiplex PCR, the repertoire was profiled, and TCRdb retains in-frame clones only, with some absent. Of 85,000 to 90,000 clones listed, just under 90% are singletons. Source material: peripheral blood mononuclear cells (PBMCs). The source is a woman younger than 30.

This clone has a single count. CDR3: CAWSVQGNNSPLHF. The CDR3 DNA follows: TGTGCCTGGAGTGTACAGGGAAATAATTCACCCCTCCACTTT. The V call is TRBV30, the J call TRBJ1-6, with D possibly TRBD1 on 6 matching bases. CDR1 GTSNPN and CDR2 SVGIG come from the germline V gene (reference sequence). CDR3 length: 14 residues. V lost 0 bases and J 5 bases, leaving 8 bases between the germline ends.

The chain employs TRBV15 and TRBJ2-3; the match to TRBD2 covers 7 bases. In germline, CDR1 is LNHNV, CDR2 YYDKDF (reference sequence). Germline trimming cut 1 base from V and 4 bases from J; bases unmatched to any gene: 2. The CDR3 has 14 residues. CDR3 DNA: TGTGCCACCAGCAGAGGAGGGAGGGCAGATACGCAGTATTTT. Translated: CATSRGGRADTQYF.

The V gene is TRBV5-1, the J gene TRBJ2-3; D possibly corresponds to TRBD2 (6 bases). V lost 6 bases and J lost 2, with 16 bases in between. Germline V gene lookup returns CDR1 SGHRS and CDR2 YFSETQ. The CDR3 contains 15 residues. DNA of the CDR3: TGCGCCAGCAACCATGAGTGGAGGGTCACAGATACGCAGTATTTT. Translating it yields CASNHEWRVTDTQYF.

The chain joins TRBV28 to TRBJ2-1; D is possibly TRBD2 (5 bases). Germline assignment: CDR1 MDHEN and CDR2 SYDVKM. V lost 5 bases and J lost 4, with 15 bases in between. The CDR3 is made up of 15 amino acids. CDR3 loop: CASSPNRGLYNEQFF. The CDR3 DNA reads TGTGCCAGCAGTCCTAACCGAGGGTTATACAATGAGCAGTTCTTC.

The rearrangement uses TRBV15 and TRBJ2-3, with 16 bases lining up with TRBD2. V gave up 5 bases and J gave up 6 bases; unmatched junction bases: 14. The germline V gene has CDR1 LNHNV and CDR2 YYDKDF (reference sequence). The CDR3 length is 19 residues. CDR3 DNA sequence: TGTGCCACCAGCCCTCAGAGACCGGGACTAGCGGGAGGGCCCGATACGCAGTATTTT. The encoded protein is CATSPQRPGLAGGPDTQYF.

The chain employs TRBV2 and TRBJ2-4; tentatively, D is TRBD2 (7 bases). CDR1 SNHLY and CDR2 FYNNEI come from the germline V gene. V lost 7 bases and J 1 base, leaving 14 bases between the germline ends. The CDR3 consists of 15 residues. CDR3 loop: CASTPEGGAKNIQYF. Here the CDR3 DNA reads TGTGCCAGCACGCCGGAGGGGGGGGCCAAAAACATTCAGTACTTC. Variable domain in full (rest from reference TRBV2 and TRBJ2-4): EPEVTQTPSHQVTQMGQEVILRCVPISNHLYFYWYRQILGQKVEFLVSFYNNEISEKSEIFDDQFSVERPDGSNFTLKIRSTKLEDSAMYFCASTPEGGAKNIQYFGAGTRLSVL.

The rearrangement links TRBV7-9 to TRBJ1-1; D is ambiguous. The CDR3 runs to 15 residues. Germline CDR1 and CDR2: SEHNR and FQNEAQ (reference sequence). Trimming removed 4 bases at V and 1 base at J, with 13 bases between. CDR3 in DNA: TGTGCCAGCAGCTCCGGACCCGGTGGGAACACTGAAGCTTTCTTT. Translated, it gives CASSSGPGGNTEAFF.

This CDR3 reads CASRQELSGNTIYF. The CDR3, as DNA: TGTGCCAGCAGACAGGAGTTATCTGGAAACACCATATATTTT. V and J are TRBV6-6 and TRBJ1-3; a weak D match, TRBD1 (5 bases). Trimming took off 6 bases at V and 1 base at J, with 10 bases between the two ends. Germline lookup yields CDR1 MNHNY and CDR2 SVGAGI (reference sequence). The CDR3 is made up of 14 amino acids.

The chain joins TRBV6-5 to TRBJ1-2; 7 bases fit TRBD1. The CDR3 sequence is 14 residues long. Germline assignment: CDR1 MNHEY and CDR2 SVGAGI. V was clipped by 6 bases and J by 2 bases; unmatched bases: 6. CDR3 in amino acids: CASRITQGNYGYTF. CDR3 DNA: TGTGCCAGCAGGATAACACAGGGGAACTATGGCTACACCTTC.

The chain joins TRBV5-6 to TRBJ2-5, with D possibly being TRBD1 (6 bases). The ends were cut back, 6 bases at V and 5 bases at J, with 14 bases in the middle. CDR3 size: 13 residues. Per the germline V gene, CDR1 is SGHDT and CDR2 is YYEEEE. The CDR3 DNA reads TGTGCCAGCACCTGGCAGGGGCGGGAGACCCAGTACTTC. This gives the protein CASTWQGRETQYF.

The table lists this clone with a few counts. CDR3: CASSILPGQGKRGLNGDGYTF. CDR3 coding DNA: TGTGCCAGTAGTATCCTCCCGGGACAGGGGAAGCGGGGGCTAAATGGAGATGGCTACACCTTC. The chain uses TRBV19 and TRBJ1-2; 10 bases line up with TRBD1. V dropped 3 bases and J dropped 6; count of bases not matched to a gene: 25. The CDR3 is 21 amino acids. CDR1 LNHDA and CDR2 SQIVND come from the germline V gene (reference sequence).

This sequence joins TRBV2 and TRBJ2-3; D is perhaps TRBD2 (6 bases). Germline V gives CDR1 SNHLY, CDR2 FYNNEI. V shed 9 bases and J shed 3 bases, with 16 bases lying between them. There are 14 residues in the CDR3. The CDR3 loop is CASSPPGVTDTQYF. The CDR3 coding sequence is TGTGCCAGTTCTCCGCCGGGAGTAACAGATACGCAGTATTTT.

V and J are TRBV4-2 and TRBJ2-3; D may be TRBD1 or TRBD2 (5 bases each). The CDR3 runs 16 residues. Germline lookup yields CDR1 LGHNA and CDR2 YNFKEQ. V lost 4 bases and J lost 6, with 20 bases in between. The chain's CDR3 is CASSPGPGRGDDTQYF. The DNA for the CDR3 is TGTGCCAGCAGCCCCGGCCCGGGAAGGGGTGATGATACGCAGTATTTT.

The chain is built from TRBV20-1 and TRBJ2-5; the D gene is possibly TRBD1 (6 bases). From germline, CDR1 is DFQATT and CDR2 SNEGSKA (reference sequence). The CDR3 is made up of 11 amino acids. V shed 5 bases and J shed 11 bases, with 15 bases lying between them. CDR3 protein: CSALQGLRQYF. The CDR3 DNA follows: TGCAGTGCTCTACAGGGTTTGCGGCAGTACTTC.

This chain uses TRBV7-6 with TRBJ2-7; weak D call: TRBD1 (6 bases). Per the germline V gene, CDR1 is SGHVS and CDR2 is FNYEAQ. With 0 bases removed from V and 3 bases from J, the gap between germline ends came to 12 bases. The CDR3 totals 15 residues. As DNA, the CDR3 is TGTGCCAGCAGCTTAGCCGACAGGCTCATCTACGAGCAGTACTTC. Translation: CASSLADRLIYEQYF.

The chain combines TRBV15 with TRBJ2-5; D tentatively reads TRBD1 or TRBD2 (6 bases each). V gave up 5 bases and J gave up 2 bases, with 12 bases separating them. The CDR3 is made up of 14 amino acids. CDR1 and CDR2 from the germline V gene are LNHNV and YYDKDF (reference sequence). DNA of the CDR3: TGTGCCACCAGCCGGGGGCAGCAACAAGAGACCCAGTACTTC. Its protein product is CATSRGQQQETQYF.

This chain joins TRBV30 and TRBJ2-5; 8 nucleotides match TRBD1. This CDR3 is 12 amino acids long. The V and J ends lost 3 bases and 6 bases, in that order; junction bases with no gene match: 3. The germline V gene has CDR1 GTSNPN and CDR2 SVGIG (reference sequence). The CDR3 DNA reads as TGTGCCTGGAGCGCAGGGGGCCAGACCCAGTACTTC. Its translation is CAWSAGGQTQYF.

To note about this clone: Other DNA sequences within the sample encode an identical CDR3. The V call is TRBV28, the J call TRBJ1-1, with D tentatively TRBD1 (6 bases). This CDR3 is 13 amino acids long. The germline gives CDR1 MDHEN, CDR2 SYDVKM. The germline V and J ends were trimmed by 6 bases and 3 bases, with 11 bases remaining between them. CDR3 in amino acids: CASSLQGYTEAFF. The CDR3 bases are TGTGCCAGCAGCCTACAGGGTTACACTGAAGCTTTCTTT.

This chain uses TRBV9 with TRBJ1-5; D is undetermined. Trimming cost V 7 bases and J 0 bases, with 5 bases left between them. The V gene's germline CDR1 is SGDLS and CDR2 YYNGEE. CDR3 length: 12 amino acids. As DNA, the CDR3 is TGTGCCAGCTTGTATAGCAATCAGCCCCAGCATTTT. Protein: CASLYSNQPQHF.

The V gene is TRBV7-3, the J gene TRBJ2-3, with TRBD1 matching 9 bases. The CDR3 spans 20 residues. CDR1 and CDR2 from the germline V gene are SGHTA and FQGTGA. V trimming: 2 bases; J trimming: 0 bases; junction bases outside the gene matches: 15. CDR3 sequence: CASSLGGQGSYSFSTDTQYF. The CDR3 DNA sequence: TGTGCCAGCAGCTTAGGGGGACAGGGAAGCTATTCCTTTAGCACAGATACGCAGTATTTT.

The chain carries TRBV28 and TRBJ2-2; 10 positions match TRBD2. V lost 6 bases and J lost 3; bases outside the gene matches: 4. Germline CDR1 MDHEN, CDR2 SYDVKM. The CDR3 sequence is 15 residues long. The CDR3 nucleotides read TGTGCCAGCAGGGCCGGGACTAGCGACACCGGGGAGCTGTTTTTT. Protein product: CASRAGTSDTGELFF.

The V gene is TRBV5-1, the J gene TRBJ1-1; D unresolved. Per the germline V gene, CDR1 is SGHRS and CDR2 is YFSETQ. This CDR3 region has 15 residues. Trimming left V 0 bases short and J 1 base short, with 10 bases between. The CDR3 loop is CASSLDLQSNTEAFF. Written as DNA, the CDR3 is TGCGCCAGCAGCTTGGACCTACAGTCGAACACTGAAGCTTTCTTT. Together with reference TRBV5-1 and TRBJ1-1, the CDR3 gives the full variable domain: KAGVTQTPRYLIKTRGQQVTLSCSPISGHRSVSWYQQTPGQGLQFLFEYFSETQRNKGNFPGRFSGRQFSNSRSEMNVSTLELGDSALYLCASSLDLQSNTEAFFGQGTRLTVV.

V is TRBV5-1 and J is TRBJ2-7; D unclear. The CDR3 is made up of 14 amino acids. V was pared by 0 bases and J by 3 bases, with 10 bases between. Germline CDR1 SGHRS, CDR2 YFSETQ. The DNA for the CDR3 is TGCGCCAGCAGCTTGGAACCCGCCAACTACGAGCAGTACTTC. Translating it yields CASSLEPANYEQYF.

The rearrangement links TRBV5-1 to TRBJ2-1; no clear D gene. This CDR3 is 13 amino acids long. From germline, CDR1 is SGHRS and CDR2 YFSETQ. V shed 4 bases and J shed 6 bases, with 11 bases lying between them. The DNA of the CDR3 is TGCGCCAGCAGCCATAGTCCCGCCAATGAGCAGTTCTTC. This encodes CASSHSPANEQFF.

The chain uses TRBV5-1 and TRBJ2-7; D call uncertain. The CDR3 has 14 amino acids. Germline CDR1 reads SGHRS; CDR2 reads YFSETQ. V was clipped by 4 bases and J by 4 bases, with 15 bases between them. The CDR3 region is CASSPWQDGYEQYF. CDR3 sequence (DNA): TGCGCCAGCAGCCCCTGGCAGGACGGATACGAGCAGTACTTC.

As DNA, the CDR3 is TGTGCCAGCAGACGACAGGGAGGAAACGAGCAGTACTTC. This codes for CASRRQGGNEQYF. The V call is TRBV28, the J call TRBJ2-7, with D perhaps TRBD1 (7 bases). Germline CDR1 is MDHEN and CDR2 is SYDVKM. The CDR3 is made up of 13 amino acids. Trimming removed 6 bases from V and 5 bases from J, with 14 bases in between. The complete variable domain, with remaining parts taken from reference TRBV28 and TRBJ2-7, reads DVKVTQSSRYLVKRTGEKVFLECVQDMDHENMFWYRQDPGLGLRLIYFSYDVKMKEKGDIPEGYSVSREKKERFSLILESASTNQTSMYLCASRRQGGNEQYFGPGTRLTVT.

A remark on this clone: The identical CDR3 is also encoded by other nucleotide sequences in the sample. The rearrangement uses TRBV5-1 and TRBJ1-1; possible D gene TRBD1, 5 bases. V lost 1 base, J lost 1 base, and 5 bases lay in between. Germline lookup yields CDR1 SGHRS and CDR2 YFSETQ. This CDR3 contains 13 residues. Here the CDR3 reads CASSLQGNTEAFF. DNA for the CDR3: TGCGCCAGCAGCTTGCAGGGGAACACTGAAGCTTTCTTT.

CDR3 sequence: CASSLDAEPTYEQYF. CDR3 nucleotides: TGTGCCAGCAGCTTGGATGCCGAACCCACCTACGAGCAGTACTTC. This chain joins TRBV5-8 and TRBJ2-7; D remains ambiguous. Trimming left V 0 bases short and J 2 bases short, with 12 bases between. CDR3 length: 15 amino acids. CDR1 is SGHTS and CDR2 is YDEGEE in the germline V gene.